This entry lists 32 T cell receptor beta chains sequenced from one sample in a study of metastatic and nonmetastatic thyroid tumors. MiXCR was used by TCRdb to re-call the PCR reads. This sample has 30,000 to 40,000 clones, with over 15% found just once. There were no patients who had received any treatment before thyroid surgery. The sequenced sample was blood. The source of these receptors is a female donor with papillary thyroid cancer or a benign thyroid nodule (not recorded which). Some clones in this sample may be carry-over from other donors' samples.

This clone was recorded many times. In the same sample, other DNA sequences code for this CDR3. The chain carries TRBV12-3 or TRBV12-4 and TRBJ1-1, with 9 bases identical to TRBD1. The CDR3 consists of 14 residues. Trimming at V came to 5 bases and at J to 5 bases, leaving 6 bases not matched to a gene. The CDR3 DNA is TGTGCCAGCAGTCCGACAGGGGGGGGGACTGAAGCTTTCTTT. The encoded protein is CASSPTGGGTEAFF.

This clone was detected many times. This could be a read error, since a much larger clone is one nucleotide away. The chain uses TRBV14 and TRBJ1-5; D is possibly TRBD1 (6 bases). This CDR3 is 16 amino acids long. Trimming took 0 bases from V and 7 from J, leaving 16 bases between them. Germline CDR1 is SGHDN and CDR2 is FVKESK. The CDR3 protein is CASSQERDGGQQPQHF. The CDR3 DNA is TGTGCCAGCAGCCAAGAGCGGGACGGGGGGCAACAGCCCCAGCATTTT.

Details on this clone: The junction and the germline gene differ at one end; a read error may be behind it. The CDR3 here is CASSLGTSGETEYF. The CDR3 nucleotides read TGTGCCAGCAGTTTAGGGACTAGCGGAGAGACCGAGTACTTC. The chain links TRBV27 to TRBJ2-5, with 11 bases matching TRBD2. The CDR3 is 14 amino acids. Germline values: CDR1 MNHEY, CDR2 SMNVEV (reference sequence).

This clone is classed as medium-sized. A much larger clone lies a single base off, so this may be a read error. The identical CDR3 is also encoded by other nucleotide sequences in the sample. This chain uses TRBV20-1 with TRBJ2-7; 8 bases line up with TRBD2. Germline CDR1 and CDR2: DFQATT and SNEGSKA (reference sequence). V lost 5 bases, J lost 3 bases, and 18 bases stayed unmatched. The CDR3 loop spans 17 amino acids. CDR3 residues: CSAPNPGTSGSVYEQYF. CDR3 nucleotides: TGCAGTGCTCCAAATCCCGGGACGAGCGGGAGTGTCTACGAGCAGTACTTC.

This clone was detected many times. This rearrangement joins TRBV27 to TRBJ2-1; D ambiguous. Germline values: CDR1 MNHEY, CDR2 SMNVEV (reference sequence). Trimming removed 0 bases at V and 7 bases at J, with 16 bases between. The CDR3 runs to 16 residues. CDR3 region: CASSLSGLRMRNEQFF. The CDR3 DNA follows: TGTGCCAGCAGTTTATCTGGCCTCCGGATGAGGAATGAGCAGTTCTTC.

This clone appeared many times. The CDR3 bases are TGCAGTGCTCACGGGGCCTCGTCCGGGGAGCTGTTTTTT. Translation gives CSAHGASSGELFF. The chain links TRBV20-1 to TRBJ2-2; D is possibly TRBD1 or TRBD2 (5 bases each). CDR1 is DFQATT, CDR2 SNEGSKA, per germline (reference sequence). The CDR3 consists of 13 residues. Trimming took off 5 bases at V and 6 bases at J, with 13 bases between the two ends.

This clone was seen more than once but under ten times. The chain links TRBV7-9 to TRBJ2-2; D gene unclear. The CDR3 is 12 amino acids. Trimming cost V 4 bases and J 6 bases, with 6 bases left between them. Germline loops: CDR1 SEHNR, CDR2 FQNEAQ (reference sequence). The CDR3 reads CASSWSAGELFF. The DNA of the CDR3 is TGTGCCAGCAGCTGGAGTGCCGGGGAGCTGTTTTTT.

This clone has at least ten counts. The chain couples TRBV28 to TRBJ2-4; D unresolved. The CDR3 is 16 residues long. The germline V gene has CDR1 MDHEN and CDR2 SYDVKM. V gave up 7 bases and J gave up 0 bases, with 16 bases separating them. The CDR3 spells CASTSPALLAKNIQYF. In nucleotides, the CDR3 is TGTGCCAGCACCTCCCCCGCATTACTAGCCAAAAACATTCAGTACTTC.

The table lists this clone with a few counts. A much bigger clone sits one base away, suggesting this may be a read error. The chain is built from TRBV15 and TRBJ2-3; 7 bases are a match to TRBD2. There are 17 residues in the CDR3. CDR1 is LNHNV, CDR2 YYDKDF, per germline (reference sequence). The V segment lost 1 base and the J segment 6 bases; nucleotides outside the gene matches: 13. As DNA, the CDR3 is TGTGCCACCAGCAGAGGGATGACTAGCAACAACAATGATACGCAGTATTTT. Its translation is CATSRGMTSNNNDTQYF. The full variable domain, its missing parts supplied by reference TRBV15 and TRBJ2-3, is DAMVIQNPRYQVTQFGKPVTLSCSQTLNHNVMYWYQQKSSQAPKLLFHYYDKDFNNEADTPDNFQSRRPNTSFCFLDIRSPGLGDTAMYLCATSRGMTSNNNDTQYFGPGTRLTVL.

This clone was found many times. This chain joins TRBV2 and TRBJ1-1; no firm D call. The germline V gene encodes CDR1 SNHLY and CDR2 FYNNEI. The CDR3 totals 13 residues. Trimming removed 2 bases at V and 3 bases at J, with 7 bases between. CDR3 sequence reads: CASSELEDTEAFF. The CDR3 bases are TGTGCCAGCAGTGAATTGGAGGACACTGAAGCTTTCTTT.

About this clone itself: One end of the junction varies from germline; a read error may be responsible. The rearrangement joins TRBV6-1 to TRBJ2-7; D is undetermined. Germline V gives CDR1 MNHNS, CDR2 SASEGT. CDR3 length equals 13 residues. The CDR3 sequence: CASSSSGSYGQYF. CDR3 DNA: TGTGCCAGCAGTTCTAGTGGGTCCTACGGGCAGTACTTC.

CDR3 sequence (DNA): TGTGCCTGGAGTGTGGGAGGAAACACCATATATTTT. This sequence encodes CAWSVGGNTIYF. The chain recombines TRBV30 with TRBJ1-3; no clear D. The V gene lost 0 bases and the J gene lost 4 bases, with 4 bases spanning the gap. The CDR3 totals 12 residues. CDR1 GTSNPN and CDR2 SVGIG come from the germline V gene (reference sequence).

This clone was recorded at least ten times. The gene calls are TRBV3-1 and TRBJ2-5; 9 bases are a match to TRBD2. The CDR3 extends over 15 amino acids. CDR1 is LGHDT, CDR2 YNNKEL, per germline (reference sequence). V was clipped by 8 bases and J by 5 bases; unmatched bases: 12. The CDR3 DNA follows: TGTGCCAGCCTCCGAGGAGCGGGAGGCGGGGAGACCCAGTACTTC. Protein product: CASLRGAGGGETQYF.

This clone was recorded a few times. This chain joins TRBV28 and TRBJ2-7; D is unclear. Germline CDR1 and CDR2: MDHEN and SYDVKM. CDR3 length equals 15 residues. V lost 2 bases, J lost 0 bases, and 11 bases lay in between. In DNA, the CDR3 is TGTGCCAGCAGTTTACGCAGGTACCTCTCCTACGAGCAGTACTTC. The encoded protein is CASSLRRYLSYEQYF.

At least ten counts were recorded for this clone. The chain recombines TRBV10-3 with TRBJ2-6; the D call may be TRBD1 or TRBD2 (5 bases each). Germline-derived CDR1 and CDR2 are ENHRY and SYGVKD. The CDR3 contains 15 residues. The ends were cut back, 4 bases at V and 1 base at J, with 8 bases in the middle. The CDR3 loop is CAISGGGSGANVLTF. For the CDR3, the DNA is TGTGCCATCAGTGGTGGGGGTTCTGGGGCCAACGTCCTGACTTTC.

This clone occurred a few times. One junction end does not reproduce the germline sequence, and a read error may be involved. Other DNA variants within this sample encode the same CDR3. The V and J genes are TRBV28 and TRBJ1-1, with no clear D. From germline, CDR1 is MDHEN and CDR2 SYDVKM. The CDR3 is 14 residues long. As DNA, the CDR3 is TGTGCCAGCAGTCCGGGATACAGTTACACTGAAGCTTTCTTC. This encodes CASSPGYSYTEAFF. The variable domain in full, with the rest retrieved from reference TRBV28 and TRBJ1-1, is DVKVTQSSRYLVKRTGEKVFLECVQDMDHENMFWYRQDPGLGLRLIYFSYDVKMKEKGDIPEGYSVSREKKERFSLILESASTNQTSMYLCASSPGYSYTEAFFGQGTRLTVV.

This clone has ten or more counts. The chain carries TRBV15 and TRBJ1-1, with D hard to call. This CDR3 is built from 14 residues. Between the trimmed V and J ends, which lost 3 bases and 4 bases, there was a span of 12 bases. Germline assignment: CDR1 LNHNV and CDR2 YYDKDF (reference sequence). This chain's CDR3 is CATSSGGVGTEAFF. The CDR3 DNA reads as TGTGCCACCAGCAGTGGTGGGGTAGGCACTGAAGCTTTCTTT.

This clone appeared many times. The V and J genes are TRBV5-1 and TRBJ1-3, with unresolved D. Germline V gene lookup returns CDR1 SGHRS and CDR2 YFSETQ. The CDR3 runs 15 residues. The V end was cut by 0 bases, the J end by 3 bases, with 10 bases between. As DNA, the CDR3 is TGCGCCAGCAGCTTGGCCGTTGGGTATGGAAACACCATATATTTT. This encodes CASSLAVGYGNTIYF.

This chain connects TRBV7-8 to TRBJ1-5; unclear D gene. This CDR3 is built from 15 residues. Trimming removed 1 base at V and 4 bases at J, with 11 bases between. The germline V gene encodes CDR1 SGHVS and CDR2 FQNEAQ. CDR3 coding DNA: TGTGCCAGCAGCTTAGAGGAAAATAGAAATCAGCCCCAGCATTTT. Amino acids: CASSLEENRNQPQHF.

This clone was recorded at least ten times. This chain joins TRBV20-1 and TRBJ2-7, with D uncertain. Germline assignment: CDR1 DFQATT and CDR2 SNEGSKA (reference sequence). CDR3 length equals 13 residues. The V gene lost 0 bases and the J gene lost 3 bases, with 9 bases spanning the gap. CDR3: CSARDRQVYEQYF. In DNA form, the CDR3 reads TGCAGTGCTAGAGATCGGCAGGTCTACGAGCAGTACTTC.

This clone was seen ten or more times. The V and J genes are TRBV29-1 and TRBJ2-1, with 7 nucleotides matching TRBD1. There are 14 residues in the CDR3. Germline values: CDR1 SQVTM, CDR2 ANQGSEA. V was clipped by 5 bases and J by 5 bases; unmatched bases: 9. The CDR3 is CSVTGVAWDNEQFF. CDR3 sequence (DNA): TGCAGCGTTACAGGGGTAGCTTGGGACAATGAGCAGTTCTTC.

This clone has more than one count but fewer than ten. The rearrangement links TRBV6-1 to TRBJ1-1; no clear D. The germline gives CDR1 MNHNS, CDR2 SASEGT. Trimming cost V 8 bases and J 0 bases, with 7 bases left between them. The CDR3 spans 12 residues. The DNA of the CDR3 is TGTGCCAGCGGGCCTCTGAACACTGAAGCTTTCTTT. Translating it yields CASGPLNTEAFF.

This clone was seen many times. The DNA of the CDR3 is TGTGCCAGCACGGGCGGGGGCACAGATACGCAGTATTTT. Encoded protein: CASTGGGTDTQYF. The rearrangement links TRBV2 to TRBJ2-3, with D maybe TRBD2 (6 bases). The CDR3 is made up of 13 amino acids. The germline gives CDR1 SNHLY, CDR2 FYNNEI. V was cut by 7 bases and J by 1 base, with 9 bases left in between.

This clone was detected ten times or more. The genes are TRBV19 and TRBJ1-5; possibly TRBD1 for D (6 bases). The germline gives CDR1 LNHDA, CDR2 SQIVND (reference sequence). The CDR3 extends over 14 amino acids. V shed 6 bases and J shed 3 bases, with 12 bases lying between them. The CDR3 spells CASSLTGFNQPQHF. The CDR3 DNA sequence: TGTGCCAGTAGCCTTACAGGGTTCAATCAGCCCCAGCATTTT.

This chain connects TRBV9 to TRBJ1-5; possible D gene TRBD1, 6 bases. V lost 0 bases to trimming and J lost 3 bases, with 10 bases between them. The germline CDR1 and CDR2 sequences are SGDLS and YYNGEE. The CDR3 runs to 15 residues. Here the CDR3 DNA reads TGTGCCAGCAGCGTAGCCGGGGACACCAATCAGCCCCAGCATTTT. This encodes CASSVAGDTNQPQHF. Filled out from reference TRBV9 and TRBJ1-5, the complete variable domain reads DSGVTQTPKHLITATGQRVTLRCSPRSGDLSVYWYQQSLDQGLQFLIQYYNGEERAKGNILERFSAQQFPDLHSELNLSSLELGDSALYFCASSVAGDTNQPQHFGDGTRLSIL.

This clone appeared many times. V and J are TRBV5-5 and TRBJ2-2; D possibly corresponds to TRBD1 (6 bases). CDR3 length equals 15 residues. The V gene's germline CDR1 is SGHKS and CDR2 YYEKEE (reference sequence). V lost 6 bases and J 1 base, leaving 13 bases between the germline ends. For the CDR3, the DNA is TGTGCCAGCAATAGCCGGACAGAGAACACCGGGGAGCTGTTTTTT. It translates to CASNSRTENTGELFF.

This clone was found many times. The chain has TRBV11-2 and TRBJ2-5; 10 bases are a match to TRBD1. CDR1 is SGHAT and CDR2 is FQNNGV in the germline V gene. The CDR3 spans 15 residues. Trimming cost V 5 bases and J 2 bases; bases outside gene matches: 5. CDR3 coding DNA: TGTGCCAGCAGCCGAGACAGGGGGCCGCAAGAGACCCAGTACTTC. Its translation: CASSRDRGPQETQYF.

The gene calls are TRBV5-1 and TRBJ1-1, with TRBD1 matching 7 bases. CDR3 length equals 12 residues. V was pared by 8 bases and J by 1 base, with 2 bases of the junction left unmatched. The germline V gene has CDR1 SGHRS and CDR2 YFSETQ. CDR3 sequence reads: CASRTGNTEAFF. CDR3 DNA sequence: TGCGCCAGTAGGACAGGGAACACTGAAGCTTTCTTT.

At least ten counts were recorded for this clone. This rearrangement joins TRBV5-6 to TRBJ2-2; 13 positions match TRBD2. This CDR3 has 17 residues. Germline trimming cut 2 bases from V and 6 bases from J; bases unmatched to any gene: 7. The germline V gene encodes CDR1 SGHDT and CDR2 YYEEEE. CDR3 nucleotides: TGTGCCAGCAGCTTACTACCGGGACTAGCGGGACCCGGGGAGCTGTTTTTT. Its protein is CASSLLPGLAGPGELFF.

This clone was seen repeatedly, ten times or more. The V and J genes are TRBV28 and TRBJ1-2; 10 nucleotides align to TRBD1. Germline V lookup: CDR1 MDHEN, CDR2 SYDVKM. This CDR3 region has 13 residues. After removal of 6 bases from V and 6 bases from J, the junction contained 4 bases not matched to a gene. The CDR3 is CASRLTGGDGYTF. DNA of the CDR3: TGTGCCAGCAGGTTGACAGGGGGCGATGGCTACACCTTC.

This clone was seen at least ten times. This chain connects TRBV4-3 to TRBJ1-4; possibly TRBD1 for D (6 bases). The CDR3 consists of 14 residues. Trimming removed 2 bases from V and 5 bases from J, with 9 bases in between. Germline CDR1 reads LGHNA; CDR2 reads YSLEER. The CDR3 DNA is TGCGCCAGCAGCCAACAGGGGCTCAATGAAAAACTGTTTTTT. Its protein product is CASSQQGLNEKLFF.

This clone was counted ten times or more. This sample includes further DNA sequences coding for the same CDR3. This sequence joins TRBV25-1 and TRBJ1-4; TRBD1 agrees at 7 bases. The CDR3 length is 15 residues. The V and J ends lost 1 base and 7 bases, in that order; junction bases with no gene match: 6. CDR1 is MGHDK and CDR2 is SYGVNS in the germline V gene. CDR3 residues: CASSESGRGREKLFF. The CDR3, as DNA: TGTGCCAGCAGTGAATCGGGTAGGGGGCGTGAAAAACTGTTTTTT.